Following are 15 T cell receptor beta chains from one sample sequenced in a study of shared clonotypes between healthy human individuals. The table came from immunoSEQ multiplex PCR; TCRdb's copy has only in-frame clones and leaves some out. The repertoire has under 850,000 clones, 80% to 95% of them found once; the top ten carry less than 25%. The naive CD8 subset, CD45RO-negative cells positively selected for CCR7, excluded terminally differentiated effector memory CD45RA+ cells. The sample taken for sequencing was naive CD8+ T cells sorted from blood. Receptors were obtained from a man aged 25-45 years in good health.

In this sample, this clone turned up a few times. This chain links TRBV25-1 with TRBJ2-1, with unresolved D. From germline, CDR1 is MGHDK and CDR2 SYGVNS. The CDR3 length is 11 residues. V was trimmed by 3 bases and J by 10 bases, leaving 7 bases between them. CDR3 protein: CASSDAWEQFF. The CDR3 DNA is TGTGCCAGCAGTGACGCATGGGAGCAGTTCTTC.

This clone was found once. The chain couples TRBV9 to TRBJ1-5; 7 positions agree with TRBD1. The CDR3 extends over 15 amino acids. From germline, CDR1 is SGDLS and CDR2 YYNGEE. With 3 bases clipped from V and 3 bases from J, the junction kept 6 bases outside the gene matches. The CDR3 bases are TGTGCCAGCAGCGCCCAGGGACAGTACAATCAGCCCCAGCATTTT. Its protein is CASSAQGQYNQPQHF.

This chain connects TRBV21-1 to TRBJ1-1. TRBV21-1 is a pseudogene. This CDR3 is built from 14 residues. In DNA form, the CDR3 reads TGTGCCAGCAGCAAAGCAGTAATGAACACTGAAGCTTTCTTT. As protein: CASSKAVMNTEAFF.

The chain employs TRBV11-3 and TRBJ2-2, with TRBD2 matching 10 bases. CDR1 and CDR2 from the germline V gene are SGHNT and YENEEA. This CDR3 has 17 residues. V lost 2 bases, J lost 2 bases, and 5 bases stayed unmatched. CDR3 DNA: TGTGCCAGCAGCTTACTAGCGGGAGCCCTAAACACCGGGGAGCTGTTTTTT. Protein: CASSLLAGALNTGELFF.

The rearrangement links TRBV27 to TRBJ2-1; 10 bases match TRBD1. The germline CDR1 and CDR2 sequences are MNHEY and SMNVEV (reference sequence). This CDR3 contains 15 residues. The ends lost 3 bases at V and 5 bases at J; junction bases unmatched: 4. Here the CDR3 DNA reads TGTGCCAGCAGTTTCCGGGACAGGGGTCACAATGAGCAGTTCTTC. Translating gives CASSFRDRGHNEQFF.

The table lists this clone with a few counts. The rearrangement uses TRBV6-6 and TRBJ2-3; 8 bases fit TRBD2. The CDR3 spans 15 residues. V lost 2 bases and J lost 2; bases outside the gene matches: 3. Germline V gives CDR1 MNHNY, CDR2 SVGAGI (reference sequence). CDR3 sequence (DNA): TGTGCCAGCAGTTACCCGGGAGGGCCCACAGATACGCAGTATTTT. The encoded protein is CASSYPGGPTDTQYF.

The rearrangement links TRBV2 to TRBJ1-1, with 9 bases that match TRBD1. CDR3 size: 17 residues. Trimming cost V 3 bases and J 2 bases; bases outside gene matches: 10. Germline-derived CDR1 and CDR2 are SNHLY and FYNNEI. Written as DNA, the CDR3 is TGTGCCAGCAGTGATGATGGGACAGGGTGGGTCAACACTGAAGCTTTCTTT. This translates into CASSDDGTGWVNTEAFF.

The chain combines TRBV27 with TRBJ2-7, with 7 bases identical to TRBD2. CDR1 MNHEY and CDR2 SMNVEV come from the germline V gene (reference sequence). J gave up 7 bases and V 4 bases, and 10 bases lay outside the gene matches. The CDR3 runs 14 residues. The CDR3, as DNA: TGTGCCAGCAGTTCTATGATGGGAGGGCGAGAGCAGTACTTC. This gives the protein CASSSMMGGREQYF.

Here the CDR3 reads CASSLGQDRLYGYTF. The CDR3 nucleotides are TGCGCCAGCAGCTTGGGGCAGGATCGACTCTATGGCTACACCTTC. V is TRBV5-1 and J is TRBJ1-2; D is ambiguous. V was cut by 0 bases and J by 4 bases, with 13 bases left in between. The CDR3 runs 15 residues. Germline-derived CDR1 and CDR2 are SGHRS and YFSETQ.

This CDR3 reads CASSLDDGTYEQYF. DNA of the CDR3: TGTGCCAGCAGCTTAGACGACGGGACCTACGAGCAGTACTTC. The chain is built from TRBV7-2 and TRBJ2-7, with D possibly TRBD2 on 5 matching bases. V lost 1 base and J lost 2, with 9 bases in between. Germline V lookup: CDR1 SGHTA, CDR2 FQGNSA. CDR3 length: 14 residues.

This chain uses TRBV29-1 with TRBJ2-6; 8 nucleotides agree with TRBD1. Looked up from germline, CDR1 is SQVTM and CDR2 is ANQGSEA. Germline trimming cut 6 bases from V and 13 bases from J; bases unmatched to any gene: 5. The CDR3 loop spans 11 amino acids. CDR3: CSVPQGEVLTF. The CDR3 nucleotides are TGCAGCGTGCCACAGGGGGAGGTCCTGACTTTC.

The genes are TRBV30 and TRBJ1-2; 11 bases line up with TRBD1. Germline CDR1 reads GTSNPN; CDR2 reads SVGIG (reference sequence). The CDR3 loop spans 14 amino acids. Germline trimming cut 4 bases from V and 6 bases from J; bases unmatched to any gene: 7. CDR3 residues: CAWTPGTGGDGYTF. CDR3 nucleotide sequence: TGTGCCTGGACTCCCGGGACAGGGGGAGATGGCTACACCTTC.

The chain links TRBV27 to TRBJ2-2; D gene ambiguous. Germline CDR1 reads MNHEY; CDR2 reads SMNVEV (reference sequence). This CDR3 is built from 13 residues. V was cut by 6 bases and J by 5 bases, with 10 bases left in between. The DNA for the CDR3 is TGTGCCAGCAGGGGTTTTATGACCGGGGAGCTGTTTTTT. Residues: CASRGFMTGELFF.

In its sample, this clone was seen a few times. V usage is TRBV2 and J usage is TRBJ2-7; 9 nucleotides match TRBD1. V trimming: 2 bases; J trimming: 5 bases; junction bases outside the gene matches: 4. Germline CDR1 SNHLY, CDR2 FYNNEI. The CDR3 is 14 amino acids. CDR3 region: CASSERTGADEQYF. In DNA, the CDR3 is TGTGCCAGCAGTGAAAGGACAGGGGCAGACGAGCAGTACTTC.

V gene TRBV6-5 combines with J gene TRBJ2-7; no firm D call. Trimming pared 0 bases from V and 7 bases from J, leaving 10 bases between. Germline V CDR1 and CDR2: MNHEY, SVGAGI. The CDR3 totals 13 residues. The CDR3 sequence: CASSYSKVGEQYF. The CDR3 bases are TGTGCCAGCAGTTACTCGAAGGTAGGGGAGCAGTACTTC.